These T cell receptor beta chains were read from a single sample in a study of cytomegalovirus exposure and HLA in healthy donors. Clones were read by immunoSEQ multiplex PCR, and TCRdb kept only the in-frame ones, dropping some. The sample lists around 65,000 clones, approximately 72% seen once, with around 7% in the top ten. Material for sequencing was PBMCs. The receptors here all came from a woman aged 25 to 39 in good health and CMV-seropositive. The CDR3 runs from the conserved cysteine through the conserved F or W. Fields, in order: CDR3 protein, CDR3 DNA, V gene, J gene, D gene, clone size. A D gene is named only where the DNA matches it firmly. Clone sizes are given selectively: once, few, many, or a class where the clone is expanded.

cdr3_aa: CASSLAPAGGFEQYF
cdr3_nt: TGTGCCAGCAGCTTAGCTCCAGCGGGAGGGTTCGAGCAGTACTTC
v_call: TRBV7-2
j_call: TRBJ2-7
d_call: TRBD2
clone_size: .

cdr3_aa: CVSSPRQGGQNIQYF
cdr3_nt: TGTGTCAGCAGTCCCCGACAGGGTGGTCAAAACATTCAGTACTTC
v_call: TRBV6-5
j_call: TRBJ2-4
d_call: TRBD1
clone_size: .

cdr3_aa: CASSLVGQGRDEQYF
cdr3_nt: TGTGCCAGCAGCTTGGTGGGACAGGGCAGGGACGAGCAGTACTTC
v_call: TRBV5-6
j_call: TRBJ2-7
d_call: TRBD1
clone_size: few

cdr3_aa: CASSPGTGGAWHEQYF
cdr3_nt: TGTGCCAGCAGCCCGGGGACAGGGGGCGCATGGCACGAGCAGTACTTC
v_call: TRBV5-6
j_call: TRBJ2-7
d_call: TRBD1
clone_size: few

cdr3_aa: CASSYSGLVRSEQFF
cdr3_nt: TGTGCCAGCAGTTACTCGGGACTAGTTAGGAGTGAGCAGTTCTTC
v_call: TRBV6-5
j_call: TRBJ2-1
d_call: TRBD2
clone_size: .

cdr3_aa: CASCTEPAPSSYEQYF
cdr3_nt: TGTGCCAGCTGCACAGAGCCCGCACCGAGCTCCTACGAGCAGTACTTC
v_call: TRBV10-3
j_call: TRBJ2-7
d_call: .
clone_size: .

cdr3_aa: CASSWDSDSNQPQHF
cdr3_nt: TGTGCCAGCAGCTGGGACAGCGATAGCAATCAGCCCCAGCATTTT
v_call: TRBV6-6
j_call: TRBJ1-5
d_call: TRBD1
clone_size: .

cdr3_aa: CSAAQPAGGDYGYTF
cdr3_nt: TGCAGCGCCGCCCAACCCGCAGGGGGAGACTATGGCTACACCTTC
v_call: TRBV29-1
j_call: TRBJ1-2
d_call: TRBD1
clone_size: once

cdr3_aa: CASSLAPGLAGALYEQYF
cdr3_nt: TGTGCTAGCAGCTTAGCCCCGGGACTAGCGGGAGCACTCTACGAGCAGTACTTC
v_call: TRBV7-7
j_call: TRBJ2-7
d_call: TRBD2
clone_size: .

cdr3_aa: CASSRLGTGSYEQYF
cdr3_nt: TGTGCCAGCAGCCGCCTGGGGACTGGCTCCTACGAGCAGTACTTC
v_call: TRBV7-2
j_call: TRBJ2-7
d_call: .
clone_size: .

cdr3_aa: CSVEDETSGSSYEQYF
cdr3_nt: TGCAGCGTTGAAGATGAGACTAGCGGGAGTTCCTACGAGCAGTACTTC
v_call: TRBV29-1
j_call: TRBJ2-7
d_call: TRBD2
clone_size: .

cdr3_aa: CASSQRGQGDNEQFF
cdr3_nt: TGCGCCAGCAGCCAGAGGGGACAGGGGGACAATGAGCAGTTCTTC
v_call: TRBV4-1
j_call: TRBJ2-1
d_call: TRBD1
clone_size: .

cdr3_aa: CASSRPGTEAFF
cdr3_nt: TGTGCCAGCTCTCGACCGGGCACTGAAGCTTTCTTT
v_call: TRBV18
j_call: TRBJ1-1
d_call: .
clone_size: .

cdr3_aa: CASSLQGRYEQYF
cdr3_nt: TGTGCCAGCAGCTTACAGGGGCGGTACGAGCAGTACTTC
v_call: TRBV7-9
j_call: TRBJ2-7
d_call: .
clone_size: .

cdr3_aa: CAISEPPGQGADTQYF
cdr3_nt: TGTGCCATCAGTGAGCCCCCGGGACAGGGTGCAGATACGCAGTATTTT
v_call: TRBV10-3
j_call: TRBJ2-3
d_call: TRBD1
clone_size: few

cdr3_aa: CSVSSGRACEQYF
cdr3_nt: TGCAGCGTTAGTAGCGGGAGGGCGTGCGAGCAGTACTTC
v_call: TRBV29-1
j_call: TRBJ2-7
d_call: TRBD2
clone_size: .

cdr3_aa: CASLALVGGELFF
cdr3_nt: TGTGCCAGCTTAGCCCTTGTTGGTGGGGAGCTGTTTTTT
v_call: TRBV27
j_call: TRBJ2-2
d_call: .
clone_size: .

cdr3_aa: CASSLRGEAFF
cdr3_nt: TGTGCCAGCAGCCTCCGGGGTGAAGCTTTCTTT
v_call: TRBV5-6
j_call: TRBJ1-1
d_call: .
clone_size: few

cdr3_aa: CASSPTGGPATDTQYF
cdr3_nt: TGTGCCAGCAGCCCCACGGGGGGCCCGGCAACAGATACGCAGTATTTT
v_call: TRBV27
j_call: TRBJ2-3
d_call: .
clone_size: .

cdr3_aa: CASSRVVQETQYF
cdr3_nt: TGTGCCAGCTCCAGGGTAGTACAAGAGACCCAGTACTTC
v_call: TRBV2
j_call: TRBJ2-5
d_call: .
clone_size: .

cdr3_aa: CASSEVTLDGYTF
cdr3_nt: TGCGCCAGCAGTGAGGTTACCTTAGATGGCTACACCTTC
v_call: TRBV10-1
j_call: TRBJ1-2
d_call: .
clone_size: .

cdr3_aa: CASNLAGGSGNTIYF
cdr3_nt: TGTGCCAGCAACCTCGCGGGGGGCTCTGGAAACACCATATATTTT
v_call: TRBV28
j_call: TRBJ1-3
d_call: .
clone_size: few

cdr3_aa: CAISESLRDTEAFF
cdr3_nt: TGTGCCATCAGTGAGTCGTTGCGGGACACTGAAGCTTTCTTT
v_call: TRBV10-3
j_call: TRBJ1-1
d_call: .
clone_size: .

cdr3_aa: CASIEAGGFQFF
cdr3_nt: TGTGCCAGCATCGAAGCGGGAGGGTTTCAGTTCTTC
v_call: TRBV6-8
j_call: TRBJ2-1
d_call: TRBD2
clone_size: once

cdr3_aa: CSAGRGGGPYEQYF
cdr3_nt: TGCAGCGCCGGCCGTGGGGGGGGGCCCTACGAGCAGTACTTC
v_call: TRBV29-1
j_call: TRBJ2-7
d_call: .
clone_size: .

cdr3_aa: CAIHAGASGADTQYF
cdr3_nt: TGTGCCATCCACGCGGGGGCTTCTGGCGCAGATACGCAGTATTTT
v_call: TRBV6-1
j_call: TRBJ2-3
d_call: .
clone_size: .